The rows below give T cell receptor beta chains drawn from one sample of a study of blood T cell repertoires in COVID-19. Produced via immunoSEQ multiplex PCR; TCRdb's table is partial and in-frame only. This sample carries about 370,000 clones, approximately 90% of them seen once, and the ten largest clones take 0.8% to 0.9%. The source material was PBMCs or T cells enriched from blood (not recorded which). The receptor source for this set is a woman in her thirties or forties who had been exposed to COVID-19. The CDR3 runs from the conserved cysteine through the conserved F or W. D genes are given only for firm matches. The size field is filled for only some rows; it gives once, few, many or a size class.

CDR3	DNA	size	D	V	J	length
CASSNPMTGGSYEQYF	TGTGCCAGCAGTAATCCAATGACAGGGGGAAGCTACGAGCAGTACTTC	.	TRBD1	TRBV2	TRBJ2-7	16
CASSDSGGGQETQYF	TGTGCCAGCAGTGATAGCGGGGGGGGCCAAGAGACCCAGTACTTC	.	TRBD2	TRBV9	TRBJ2-5	15
CASSDGPGIRNYGYTF	TGTGCCAGCAGTGATGGCCCAGGGATCCGTAACTATGGCTACACCTTC	.	.	TRBV6-1	TRBJ1-2	16
CASTRGTSGGYTF	TGCGCCAGCACGCGGGGGACTTCCGGGGGCTACACCTTC	.	.	TRBV5-1	TRBJ1-2	13
CASSTAGTGGLGQPQHF	TGTGCCAGTAGTACTGCCGGGACAGGGGGCTTGGGGCAGCCCCAGCATTTT	.	TRBD1	TRBV19	TRBJ1-5	17
CASSGGFVGEKLFF	TGTGCCAGCAGCGGGGGGTTTGTAGGCGAAAAACTGTTTTTT	.	.	TRBV5-5	TRBJ1-4	14
CASSYITEAFF	TGTGCCAGCAGTTATATCACTGAAGCTTTCTTT	.	.	TRBV6-2/TRBV6-3	TRBJ1-1	11
CAISQGSSAEAFF	TGTGCCATCAGTCAGGGGAGTAGCGCTGAAGCTTTCTTT	.	.	TRBV10-3	TRBJ1-1	13
CASSPGQGRGETQYF	TGTGCCAGCAGCCCCGGACAGGGGAGGGGAGAGACCCAGTACTTC	few	TRBD1	TRBV7-9	TRBJ2-5	15
CASSRGMYEQYF	TGTGCCAGCAGCAGGGGAATGTACGAGCAGTACTTC	.	.	TRBV6-5	TRBJ2-7	12
CASSTSGGLTGELFF	TGTGCCAGCAGCACTAGCGGGGGCCTCACCGGGGAGCTGTTTTTT	.	TRBD2	TRBV6-5	TRBJ2-2	15
CASSLGSSSGNTIYF	TGTGCCAGCAGCTTAGGGTCGAGCTCTGGAAACACCATATATTTT	.	.	TRBV7-2	TRBJ1-3	15
CASSYDLGANTEAFF	TGTGCCAGCAGTTATGACCTTGGGGCGAACACTGAAGCTTTCTTT	.	.	TRBV6-5	TRBJ1-1	15
CASSLQTGRETQYF	TGTGCCAGCAGCCTCCAGACAGGGCGGGAGACCCAGTACTTC	.	TRBD1	TRBV5-4	TRBJ2-5	14
CASSQGDRPTDTQYF	TGCGCCAGCAGCCAGGGGGACAGGCCAACAGATACGCAGTATTTT	.	TRBD1	TRBV4-1	TRBJ2-3	15
CASRDSDTYNSPLHF	TGTGCCAGCAGAGATTCAGATACCTATAATTCACCCCTCCACTTT	few	.	TRBV2	TRBJ1-6	15
CASSLARQGVDYTF	TGTGCCAGCAGCTTAGCTCGACAGGGGGTGGACTACACCTTC	.	TRBD1	TRBV7-9	TRBJ1-2	14
CASGRGGDTEAFF	TGTGCCAGCGGCCGGGGCGGGGACACTGAAGCTTTCTTT	.	.	TRBV7-8	TRBJ1-1	13
CASSLQRTGGGEAFF	TGTGCCAGCAGCTTACAGCGAACAGGGGGAGGTGAAGCTTTCTTT	.	TRBD1	TRBV7-2	TRBJ1-1	15
CASSAGLAGGNEQFF	TGTGCCAGCAGCGCGGGACTAGCGGGCGGAAATGAGCAGTTCTTC	.	TRBD2	TRBV7-9	TRBJ2-1	15
CASSPRNPGILLETQYF	TGTGCCAGCTCACCACGTAATCCAGGGATACTTTTGGAGACCCAGTACTTC	.	.	TRBV18	TRBJ2-5	17